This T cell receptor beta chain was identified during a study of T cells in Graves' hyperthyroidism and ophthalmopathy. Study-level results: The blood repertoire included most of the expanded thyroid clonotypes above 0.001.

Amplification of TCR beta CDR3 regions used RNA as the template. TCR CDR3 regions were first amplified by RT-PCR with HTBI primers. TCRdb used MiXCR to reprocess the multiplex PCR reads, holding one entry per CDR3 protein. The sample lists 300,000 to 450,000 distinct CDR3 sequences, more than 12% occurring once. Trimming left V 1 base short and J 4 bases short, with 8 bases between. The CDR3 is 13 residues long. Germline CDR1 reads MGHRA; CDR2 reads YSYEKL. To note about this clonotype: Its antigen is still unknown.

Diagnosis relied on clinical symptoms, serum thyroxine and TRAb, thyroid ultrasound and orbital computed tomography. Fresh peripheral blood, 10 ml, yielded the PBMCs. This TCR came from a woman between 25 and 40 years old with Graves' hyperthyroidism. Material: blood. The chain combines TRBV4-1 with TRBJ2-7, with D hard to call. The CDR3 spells CASSQVAVYEQYF. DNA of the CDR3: TGCGCCAGCAGCCAAGTTGCCGTTTACGAGCAGTACTTC.